This T cell receptor beta chain was captured in a study of CD8+ T cells in alopecia areata. Sequencing relied on a cDNA template that was reverse transcribed from extracted RNA. Data came from immunoSEQ multiplex PCR; TCRdb stores just in-frame clones and leaves some out. The sample contains about 180,000 clones, 40% to 65% of which appear only once. The CDR3 has 17 amino acids. From germline, CDR1 is LGHNA and CDR2 YSLEER. The germline V and J ends were trimmed by 0 bases and 1 base, with 15 bases remaining between them. On this clone itself: Its antigen is as yet unknown.

The treatment was: oral pan-JAK inhibitor, 5-10 mg twice daily. Both CD4+ and CD8+ T cells were separated by sorting PBMCs. Study observations and caveats: Patients displayed less clarity in TCR sharing than mice, a finding possibly related to HLA.

This clonotype was sampled from a human donor with alopecia areata. This specimen consisted of CD8+ T cells sorted from blood, obtained at roughly week 52, from a patient treated with tofacitinib. V is TRBV4-3 and J is TRBJ1-2; D gene uncertain. CDR3 amino acids: CASSQDVGVQVNYGYTF. Written as DNA, the CDR3 is TGCGCCAGCAGCCAAGATGTTGGGGTCCAGGTTAACTATGGCTACACCTTC.